Reported below is one TCR beta chain. The sample belongs to a study of TIL therapy for anti-PD-1-resistant metastatic lung cancer. Indicated time point: pre-treatment sample, taken before nivolumab and TIL therapy. Pleural nodules or supraclavicular lymph nodes made up most of the excised metastases sampled. Patients were adults with stage 4 NSCLC. The immunoSEQ assay was v3. Each library reached roughly 1.9 million read pairs, or 5-6 million at deep level. The data were produced by immunoSEQ multiplex PCR, yet TCRdb's version contains in-frame clones alone and is incomplete. There are 95,000 or so clones in the sample; around 71% occur only once, and over 9.5% lies in the top ten. The starting material was tumor tissue, obtained at baseline. This receptor was identified in a person between 25 and 79 years old with non-small cell lung cancer.

The CDR3 loop reads CASRASGTGVKNIQYF. CDR3 DNA: TGTGCCAGCAGGGCTAGCGGGACGGGGGTCAAAAACATTCAGTACTTC. V is TRBV4-2 and J is TRBJ2-4, with 9 bases aligning to TRBD2. V was pared by 6 bases and J by 3 bases, with 9 bases of the junction left unmatched. Germline CDR1 reads LGHNA; CDR2 reads YNFKEQ. The CDR3 is made up of 16 amino acids.